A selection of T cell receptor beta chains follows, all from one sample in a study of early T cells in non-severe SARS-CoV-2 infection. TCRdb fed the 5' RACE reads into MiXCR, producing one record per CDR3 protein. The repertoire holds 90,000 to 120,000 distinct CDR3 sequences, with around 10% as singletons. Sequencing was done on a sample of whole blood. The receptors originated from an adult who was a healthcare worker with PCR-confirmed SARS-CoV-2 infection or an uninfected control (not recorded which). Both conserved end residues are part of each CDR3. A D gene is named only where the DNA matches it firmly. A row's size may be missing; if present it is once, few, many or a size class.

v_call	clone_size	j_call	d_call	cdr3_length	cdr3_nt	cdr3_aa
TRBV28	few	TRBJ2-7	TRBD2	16	TGTGCCAGCAGTTTACGGGGGGGGGCTAGCGCCCGCGAGCAGTACTTC	CASSLRGGASAREQYF
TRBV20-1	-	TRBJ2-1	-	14	TGCAGTGCCCAAAAGGAGGGGAGCTACAATGAGCAGTTCTTC	CSAQKEGSYNEQFF
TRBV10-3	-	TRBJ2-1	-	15	TGTGCCGCCTCCGTCTGGGGGGTACCGGCTGTTGAGCAGTTCTTC	CAASVWGVPAVEQFF
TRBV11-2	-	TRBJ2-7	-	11	TGTGCCAGCGGACTGCACTACGAGCAGTACTTC	CASGLHYEQYF
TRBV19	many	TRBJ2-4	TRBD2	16	TGTGCCAGTATGGGGACTAGCTTGGTAGCCAAAAACATTCAGTACTTC	CASMGTSLVAKNIQYF
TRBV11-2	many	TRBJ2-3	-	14	TGTGCCAGCAGGGGGCCCGAAAGCACAGATACGCAGTATTTT	CASRGPESTDTQYF
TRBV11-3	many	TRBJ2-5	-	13	TGTGCCAGCAGCCCCCGATTGGGGGGGACCCAGTACTTC	CASSPRLGGTQYF
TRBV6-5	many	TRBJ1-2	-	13	TGTGCCAGCAGCCCTTTAGCCCACTATGGCTACACCTTC	CASSPLAHYGYTF
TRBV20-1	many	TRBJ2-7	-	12	TGCAGTGCTAGGGCAGGGGCCTACGAGCAGTACTTC	CSARAGAYEQYF
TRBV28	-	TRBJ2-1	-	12	TGTGCCAGCAGTGCAGGGGGGAATGAGCAGTTCTTC	CASSAGGNEQFF
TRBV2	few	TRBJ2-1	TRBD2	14	TGTGCCAGCAGTAGCGGGAGAGGGGACAATGAGCAGTTCTTC	CASSSGRGDNEQFF
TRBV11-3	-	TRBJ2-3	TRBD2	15	TGTGCCAGCAGCTTATCTAGCGGGATTTCAGATACGCAGTATTTT	CASSLSSGISDTQYF
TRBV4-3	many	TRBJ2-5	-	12	TGCGCCAGCAGCCAAGATAGGGGGACCCAGTACTTC	CASSQDRGTQYF
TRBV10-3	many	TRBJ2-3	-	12	TGTGCCATCAGTGAGTCTCCGGATACGCAGTATTTT	CAISESPDTQYF
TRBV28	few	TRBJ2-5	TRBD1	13	TGTGCCAGCAGTCTGACAGGGGTGAAGACCCAGTACTTC	CASSLTGVKTQYF
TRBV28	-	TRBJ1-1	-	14	TGTGCCAGCAGTTTGGTGGGGGTGCACACTGAAGCTTTCTTT	CASSLVGVHTEAFF
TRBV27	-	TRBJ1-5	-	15	TGTGCCAGCAGTTTAGCGGCGGGGAGCAATCAGCCCCAGCATTTT	CASSLAAGSNQPQHF
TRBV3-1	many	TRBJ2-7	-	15	TGTGCCAGCAGCCAAGATCGGTTGCCCCGTCGCGAGCAGTACTTC	CASSQDRLPRREQYF
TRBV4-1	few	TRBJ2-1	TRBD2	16	TGCGCCAGCAGCCGTGGAAGGACTAGCGGGACCAATGAGCAGTTCTTC	CASSRGRTSGTNEQFF
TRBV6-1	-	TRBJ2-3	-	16	TGTGCCAGCAGTCTACGTAGACCCCCAGGGGCAGATACGCAGTATTTT	CASSLRRPPGADTQYF
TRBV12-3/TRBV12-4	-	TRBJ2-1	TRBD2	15	TGTGCCAGCAGTGTACTAGCGGGAGACCCCCATGAGCAGTTCTTC	CASSVLAGDPHEQFF
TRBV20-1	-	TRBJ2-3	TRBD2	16	TGCAGTGCTAGAGGTTACCCAGCGGGAAGGGTAGATACGCAGTATTTT	CSARGYPAGRVDTQYF
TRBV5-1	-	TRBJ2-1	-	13	TGCGCCAGCACCCCGGACAGCTACAATGAGCAGTTCTTC	CASTPDSYNEQFF
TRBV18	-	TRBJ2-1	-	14	TGTGCCAGCTCACCCAGCCAAGGGGGGAGGATTCGGTTCTTC	CASSPSQGGRIRFF
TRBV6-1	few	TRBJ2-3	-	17	TGTGCCAGCAGTGAAGCGCGCCAGGTAGTTCCCACAGATACGCAGTATTTT	CASSEARQVVPTDTQYF
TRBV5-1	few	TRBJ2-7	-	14	TGCGCCAGCAGCTTACAGGGAAACCACCACGAGCAGTACTTC	CASSLQGNHHEQYF